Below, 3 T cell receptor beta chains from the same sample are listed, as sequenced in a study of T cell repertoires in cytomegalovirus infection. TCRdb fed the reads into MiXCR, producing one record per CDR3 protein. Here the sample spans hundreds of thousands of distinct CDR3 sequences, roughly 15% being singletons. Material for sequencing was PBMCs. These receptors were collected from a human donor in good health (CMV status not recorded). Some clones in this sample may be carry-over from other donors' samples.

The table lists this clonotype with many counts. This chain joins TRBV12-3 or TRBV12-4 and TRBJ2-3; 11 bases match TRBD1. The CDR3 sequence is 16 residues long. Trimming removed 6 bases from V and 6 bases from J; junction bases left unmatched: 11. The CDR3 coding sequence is TGTGCCAGCAGGAAAACCGGGACAGGGGGTACCGATACGCAGTATTTT. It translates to CASRKTGTGGTDTQYF.

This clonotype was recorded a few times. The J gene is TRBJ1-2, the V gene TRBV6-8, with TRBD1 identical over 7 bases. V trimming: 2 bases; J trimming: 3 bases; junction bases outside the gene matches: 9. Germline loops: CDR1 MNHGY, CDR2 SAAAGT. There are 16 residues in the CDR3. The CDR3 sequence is CASSYGGGTADYGYTF. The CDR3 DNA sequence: TGTGCCAGCAGTTACGGAGGCGGGACAGCGGACTATGGCTACACCTTC.

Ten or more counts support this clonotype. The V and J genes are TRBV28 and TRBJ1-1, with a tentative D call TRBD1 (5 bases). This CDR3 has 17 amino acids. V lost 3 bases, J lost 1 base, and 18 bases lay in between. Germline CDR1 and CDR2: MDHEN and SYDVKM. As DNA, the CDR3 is TGTGCCAGCAGTTTTGGGGGGGGAACGATCCAGAACACTGAAGCTTTCTTT. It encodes CASSFGGGTIQNTEAFF.